This TCR beta chain was sequenced in a study of blood T cell repertoires in COVID-19. About the research overall: Collection of acute and convalescent COVID-19 samples took place in the United States, Italy and Spain. Sources were T cells, B-cell-depleted T cells, or PBMCs; the material itself was cDNA or gDNA.

In the original analysis: The authors estimated nucleated cell counts from reference gene primer amplification. Assay: immunoSEQ multiplex PCR; the TCRdb copy retains only in-frame clones and omits some. V and J calls plus clone size are reproduced from that table; the DNA served to infer D and trimming. The sample lists 200,000 to 250,000 clones, 75% to 90% occurring once. This clone has a handful of counts. The germline gives CDR1 MNHEY, CDR2 SMNVEV (reference sequence). This CDR3 is built from 15 residues. The V and J ends lost 1 base and 2 bases, in that order; junction bases with no gene match: 3.

The sample taken for sequencing was peripheral blood. The V and J genes are TRBV27 and TRBJ2-7, with 9 positions matching TRBD2. The receptor was isolated from a human donor in a cohort sampled during active COVID-19. The CDR3 spells CASSLLAGVPYEQYF. The CDR3 nucleotides read TGTGCCAGCAGTTTATTAGCGGGAGTGCCCTACGAGCAGTACTTC.